Described below is a single TCR beta chain sequence and its context. What it recognizes is unknown. These data come from a study of blood T cells in healthy people across ages. About the research overall: About one barcoded beta molecule per two T cells came from capture by template switching. Study observations and caveats: When one million T cells were used, diversity estimates were thought to be underestimates.

Alongside a J-beta primer mix, a sample-barcoded 5' primer served in a second PCR lasting 7 to 11 cycles. Every sample gave at least 2.5 million paired-end reads containing CDR3. A single record per CDR3 protein comes from TCRdb applying MiXCR to the 5' RACE reads. This table holds over 1,300,000 distinct CDR3 sequences, roughly 60% found once. Germline-derived CDR1 and CDR2 are SGHTA and FQGNSA. The CDR3 consists of 12 residues. Deletions cut 5 bases from V and 9 bases from J, with 10 bases between. The chain uses TRBV7-2 and TRBJ2-2, with D hard to call. The clonotype was recovered from a man between 18 and 35 years old in good health. The material sequenced was blood. Here the CDR3 reads CASSALPRELFF. The CDR3 DNA reads TGTGCCAGCAGCGCTTTGCCGAGGGAGCTGTTTTTT.